This TCR beta chain originates from a study of blood T cell repertoires in COVID-19. The assay was immunoSEQ multiplex PCR, and TCRdb's table has in-frame clones only and misses some. Here the sample spans tens of thousands of clones, around four fifths being singletons. The CDR3 contains 14 residues. V shed 2 bases and J 5 bases; nucleotides not matched to a gene: 4. The germline gives CDR1 MNHEY, CDR2 SVGAGI. The rearrangement uses TRBV6-5 and TRBJ2-5; 8 nucleotides line up with TRBD1. Material: peripheral blood. This receptor was taken from a woman in her sixties or seventies with active or convalescent COVID-19. The CDR3 loop reads CASSYQGAGETQYF. The DNA of the CDR3 is TGTGCCAGCAGTTACCAGGGGGCAGGGGAGACCCAGTACTTC.